Presented here are 30 T cell receptor beta chains from one specimen sequenced in a study of human T cells and chemical hapten exposure. Time point: pre-sensitization, week 0. Noted treatment: therapeutic diphenylcyclopropenone sensitization with weekly scalp DPC. TCRdb ran MiXCR on the RACE reads and lists one entry per CDR3 protein. This table holds about 350,000 distinct CDR3 sequences, 5% to 6.5% found once. This specimen consisted of whole blood, obtained in connection with sensitization to the hapten diphenylcyclopropenone (DPC). Receptors were obtained from a woman younger than 35 with alopecia areata. Some clones in this sample may be carry-over from other donors' samples.

The table lists this clonotype with a few counts. J is TRBJ1-5 and V is TRBV15, with no clear D. The ends were cut back, 2 bases at V and 0 bases at J, with 8 bases in the middle. The CDR3 is 15 residues long. CDR1 is LNHNV, CDR2 YYDKDF, per germline (reference sequence). Written as DNA, the CDR3 is TGTGCCACCAGCAGACTTAGCAATAGCAATCAGCCCCAGCATTTT. This translates into CATSRLSNSNQPQHF.

This clonotype was seen ten or more times. The V and J genes are TRBV12-5 and TRBJ2-5; D gene ambiguous. Germline V gene sequence: CDR1 LGHNT, CDR2 FRNRAP. V was trimmed by 8 bases and J by 1 base, leaving 8 bases between them. CDR3 length equals 12 residues. DNA of the CDR3: TGTGCTAGTTGCACGGTCCAAGAGACCCAGTACTTC. Protein sequence: CASCTVQETQYF.

This clonotype was recorded many times. The chain uses TRBV14 and TRBJ1-1; D is undetermined. Germline V lookup: CDR1 SGHDN, CDR2 FVKESK. This CDR3 is 12 amino acids long. V was cut by 3 bases and J by 11 bases, with 13 bases left in between. The CDR3 DNA reads as TGTGCCAGCAGCCAGGGGTCCCGGAGGGCTTTCTTT. Amino acid sequence: CASSQGSRRAFF. The entire variable domain, with the rest obtained from reference TRBV14 and TRBJ1-1, is as follows: EAGVTQFPSHSVIEKGQTVTLRCDPISGHDNLYWYRRVMGKEIKFLLHFVKESKQDESGMPNNRFLAERTGGTYSTLKVQPAELEDSGVYFCASSQGSRRAFFGQGTRLTVV.

This clonotype showed up just a few times. This rearrangement joins TRBV5-1 to TRBJ2-5; tentative D call: TRBD1 (6 bases). Trimming removed 6 bases from V and 1 base from J, with 10 bases in between. Germline CDR1 is SGHRS and CDR2 is YFSETQ. The CDR3 is made up of 13 amino acids. The CDR3 sequence: CASKWTVQETQYF. DNA of the CDR3: TGCGCCAGCAAGTGGACAGTCCAAGAGACCCAGTACTTC.

There are many counts of this clonotype. The gene calls are TRBV10-3 and TRBJ1-5, with D possibly TRBD1 on 6 matching bases. V was clipped by 8 bases and J by 6 bases, with 14 bases between them. The length of the CDR3 is 13 residues. Germline CDR1 and CDR2: ENHRY and SYGVKD. This chain's CDR3 is CAIGNREAQPQHF. The CDR3 coding sequence is TGTGCCATCGGAAACAGGGAGGCTCAGCCCCAGCATTTT.

V gene TRBV5-1 combines with J gene TRBJ2-4, with D hard to call. Trimming removed 3 bases at V and 0 bases at J, with 25 bases between. The CDR3 consists of 20 residues. Germline CDR1 and CDR2: SGHRS and YFSETQ. This CDR3 reads CASSSSSYGLSRLAKNIQYF. Here the CDR3 DNA reads TGCGCCAGCAGCTCCTCGTCGTACGGCCTTAGCCGGCTAGCCAAAAACATTCAGTACTTC.

Ten or more counts support this clonotype. The V and J genes are TRBV6-2 or TRBV6-3 and TRBJ2-3; D call uncertain. The germline V and J ends were trimmed by 6 bases and 0 bases, with 7 bases remaining between them. CDR1 MNHEY and CDR2 SVGEGT come from the germline V gene. This CDR3 has 13 amino acids. The CDR3 region has the DNA TGTGCCAGCAGGAGCAGTAGCACAGATACGCAGTATTTT. The encoded protein is CASRSSSTDTQYF.

This rearrangement joins TRBV4-3 to TRBJ2-7; D is uncertain. The germline V gene has CDR1 LGHNA and CDR2 YSLEER. The CDR3 loop spans 13 amino acids. The V end lost 1 base, the J end lost 0 bases, and 4 bases lay between the germline ends. The CDR3 sequence: CASSQVVSYEQYF. CDR3 DNA: TGCGCCAGCAGCCAAGTTGTCTCCTACGAGCAGTACTTC.

The J gene is TRBJ2-3, the V gene TRBV14; D gene unclear. Trimming pared 1 base from V and 1 base from J, leaving 6 bases between. Germline CDR1 reads SGHDN; CDR2 reads FVKESK. The CDR3 contains 14 residues. The CDR3 protein is CASSQGMRTDTQYF. For the CDR3, the DNA is TGTGCCAGCAGCCAAGGTATGCGCACAGATACGCAGTATTTT.

This clonotype was seen at least ten times. The chain recombines TRBV7-9 with TRBJ2-5, with D possibly being TRBD1 (6 bases). The germline CDR1 and CDR2 sequences are SEHNR and FQNEAQ (reference sequence). V was cut by 0 bases and J by 5 bases, with 13 bases left in between. This CDR3 has 15 residues. The CDR3 DNA is TGTGCCAGCAGCTTAGCGGCAGGGGCTGCGGAGACCCAGTACTTC. Its protein is CASSLAAGAAETQYF.

The genes are TRBV6-2 or TRBV6-3 and TRBJ1-5; D uncertain. In germline, CDR1 is MNHEY, CDR2 SVGEGT. The V and J ends lost 4 bases and 7 bases respectively, with 8 bases between them. The CDR3 covers 12 residues. The CDR3 DNA reads TGTGCCAGCAGTTTCGGAGCCCAGCCCCAGCATTTT. It codes for CASSFGAQPQHF.

This clonotype occurred many times. This chain connects TRBV29-1 to TRBJ2-7, with D perhaps given as TRBD1 or TRBD2 (7 bases each). The germline V gene encodes CDR1 SQVTM and CDR2 ANQGSEA. There are 13 residues in the CDR3. V was pared by 4 bases and J by 2 bases, with 12 bases between. The CDR3 nucleotides are TGCAGCGTTGCAGGGGGGGGCACCTACGAGCAGTACTTC. This codes for CSVAGGGTYEQYF.

This clonotype was seen a handful of times. The chain couples TRBV20-1 to TRBJ2-5; the D call may be TRBD1 or TRBD2 (6 bases each). Between the trimmed V and J ends, which lost 6 bases and 2 bases, there was a span of 16 bases. The CDR3 extends over 14 amino acids. Germline V gene data show CDR1 as DFQATT and CDR2 as SNEGSKA (reference sequence). CDR3 amino acids: CSALLGGPQETQYF. The CDR3 DNA is TGCAGTGCCTTGCTAGGGGGGCCGCAAGAGACCCAGTACTTC.

This clonotype was recorded many times. The V gene is TRBV12-3 or TRBV12-4, the J gene TRBJ1-4; D gene ambiguous. V lost 2 bases and J 11 bases, leaving 12 bases between the germline ends. The CDR3 extends over 13 amino acids. CDR3 sequence (DNA): TGTGCCAGCAGTTTATGGAGGGCCGGGAAACTGTTTTTT. This sequence encodes CASSLWRAGKLFF.

V and J are TRBV6-5 and TRBJ1-1; a weak D match, TRBD1 (5 bases). The CDR3 length is 11 residues. Germline lookup yields CDR1 MNHEY and CDR2 SVGAGI. The ends were cut back, 8 bases at V and 6 bases at J, with 10 bases in the middle. CDR3 in amino acids: CASRRAAEAFF. CDR3 DNA: TGTGCCAGCCGCAGGGCAGCTGAAGCTTTCTTT.

This clonotype was counted only a few times. The chain uses TRBV20-1 and TRBJ2-4; a weak D match, TRBD2 (5 bases). The V gene lost 6 bases and the J gene lost 6 bases, with 21 bases spanning the gap. Germline CDR1 and CDR2: DFQATT and SNEGSKA (reference sequence). CDR3 length equals 15 residues. CDR3 sequence (DNA): TGCAGTGCCAAATCCTACAACGGGGTCTTAAACATTCAGTACTTC. Residues: CSAKSYNGVLNIQYF.

At least ten counts were recorded for this clonotype. This chain joins TRBV2 and TRBJ2-3, with 9 nucleotides matching TRBD2. The CDR3 covers 16 residues. V lost 4 bases and J lost 1; bases outside the gene matches: 6. Germline V lookup: CDR1 SNHLY, CDR2 FYNNEI. Written as DNA, the CDR3 is TGTGCCAGCAGTGGCGGTGGCGGGGGGGGCACAGATACGCAGTATTTT. Its protein is CASSGGGGGGTDTQYF. Using reference TRBV2 and TRBJ2-3 for the parts outside the CDR3, the full variable domain is EPEVTQTPSHQVTQMGQEVILRCVPISNHLYFYWYRQILGQKVEFLVSFYNNEISEKSEIFDDQFSVERPDGSNFTLKIRSTKLEDSAMYFCASSGGGGGGTDTQYFGPGTRLTVL.

This clonotype was seen only a few times. The chain carries TRBV7-2 and TRBJ2-7; 10 bases map to TRBD1. The CDR3 length is 16 residues. The germline V gene encodes CDR1 SGHTA and CDR2 FQGNSA. Losses at the gene ends were 4 bases for V and 4 bases for J; bases not matched to a gene: 10. In nucleotides, the CDR3 is TGTGCCAGCAGCTCCTCTTCGACAGGGGGCCAGTACGAGCAGTACTTC. Encoded protein: CASSSSSTGGQYEQYF.

V and J are TRBV12-3 or TRBV12-4 and TRBJ1-1; a weak D match, TRBD1 (5 bases). The CDR3 covers 15 residues. V was cut by 7 bases and J by 4 bases, with 19 bases left in between. The CDR3 region is CASNEGQGWGTEAFF. The CDR3 DNA reads as TGTGCCAGCAATGAAGGGCAGGGATGGGGCACTGAAGCTTTCTTT.

Many counts were recorded for this clonotype. This chain's CDR3 is CASSLIAGGLGTDTQYF. The DNA of the CDR3 is TGTGCCAGCAGCTTAATAGCGGGGGGGCTGGGCACAGATACGCAGTATTTT. The chain joins TRBV7-2 to TRBJ2-3; TRBD2 matches at 11 bases. V was clipped by 2 bases and J by 1 base; unmatched bases: 5. Germline V gene sequence: CDR1 SGHTA, CDR2 FQGNSA. The CDR3 extends over 17 amino acids.

CDR3 amino acids: CASSIQGTGSEAFF. The DNA for the CDR3 is TGTGCCAGCAGCATCCAGGGGACAGGGTCTGAAGCTTTCTTT. The chain joins TRBV9 to TRBJ1-1, with 9 bases matching TRBD1. The V and J ends lost 4 bases and 6 bases, in that order; junction bases with no gene match: 7. This CDR3 contains 14 residues. From germline, CDR1 is SGDLS and CDR2 YYNGEE. The full variable domain, its missing parts supplied by reference TRBV9 and TRBJ1-1, is DSGVTQTPKHLITATGQRVTLRCSPRSGDLSVYWYQQSLDQGLQFLIQYYNGEERAKGNILERFSAQQFPDLHSELNLSSLELGDSALYFCASSIQGTGSEAFFGQGTRLTVV.

CDR3 sequence: CASSFQAGNPTDTQYF. DNA for the CDR3: TGTGCCAGCAGCTTTCAAGCGGGGAACCCCACAGATACGCAGTATTTT. The V gene is TRBV7-2, the J gene TRBJ2-3, with 7 bases matching TRBD2. The germline gives CDR1 SGHTA, CDR2 FQGNSA. This CDR3 spans 16 amino acids. Losses at the gene ends were 3 bases for V and 2 bases for J; bases not matched to a gene: 8.

A few counts support this clonotype. The V and J genes are TRBV5-1 and TRBJ2-5; TRBD2 aligns across 15 bases. With 3 bases clipped from V and 6 bases from J, the junction kept 24 bases outside the gene matches. CDR1 is SGHRS and CDR2 is YFSETQ in the germline V gene. This CDR3 region has 22 residues. The CDR3 coding sequence is TGCGCCAGCAGCTCCACGCTCCCTGGGACTAGCGGGGGGTATGAGATAAAAAAGACCCAGTACTTC. Translated, it gives CASSSTLPGTSGGYEIKKTQYF.

This clonotype was found a few times. The chain carries TRBV5-6 and TRBJ2-1; 10 nucleotides align to TRBD2. V was clipped by 2 bases and J by 5 bases; unmatched bases: 4. The CDR3 sequence is 15 residues long. Germline CDR1 and CDR2: SGHDT and YYEEEE. CDR3 nucleotide sequence: TGTGCCAGCAGCTTCCCCAGCGGGGGGGACAATGAGCAGTTCTTC. The encoded protein is CASSFPSGGDNEQFF.

This clonotype occurred many times. V and J are TRBV3-1 and TRBJ1-5; tentatively, D is TRBD1 (6 bases). Germline V gene data show CDR1 as LGHDT and CDR2 as YNNKEL (reference sequence). V was shortened by 3 bases and J by 7 bases, with 7 bases between the two germline ends. The CDR3 is made up of 12 amino acids. Here the CDR3 reads CASSQGAQPQHF. The CDR3 DNA follows: TGTGCCAGCAGCCAGGGGGCGCAGCCCCAGCATTTT.

Ten or more counts support this clonotype. The chain uses TRBV12-3 or TRBV12-4 and TRBJ2-6; 7 bases map to TRBD1. The CDR3 length is 16 residues. V shed 6 bases and J 3 bases; nucleotides not matched to a gene: 8. DNA of the CDR3: TGTGCCAGCAGCCTTAAAACAGGGGTTGGGGCCAACGTCCTGACTTTC. It is translated as CASSLKTGVGANVLTF.

The V call is TRBV2, the J call TRBJ2-3; tentatively, D is TRBD2 (5 bases). This CDR3 region has 12 residues. V dropped 6 bases and J dropped 4 bases, with 8 bases sitting between them. Germline V gives CDR1 SNHLY, CDR2 FYNNEI. The CDR3, as DNA: TGTGCCAGCAGGTCAGCGGCAGATACGCAGTATTTT. Protein: CASRSAADTQYF.

The table lists this clonotype with many counts. The chain couples TRBV6-6 to TRBJ1-1, with TRBD1 as a possible D gene (5 bases). The CDR3 length is 13 residues. Germline V gene data show CDR1 as MNHNY and CDR2 as SVGAGI (reference sequence). The V and J ends lost 7 bases and 6 bases respectively, with 15 bases between them. As DNA, the CDR3 is TGTGCCAGCATCCTTTATGCAGGGTCTGAAGCTTTCTTT. It encodes CASILYAGSEAFF.

This clonotype came up many times. This chain connects TRBV28 to TRBJ1-1; D is uncertain. The V gene's germline CDR1 is MDHEN and CDR2 SYDVKM. V lost 4 bases and J 1 base, leaving 10 bases between the germline ends. CDR3 length: 14 amino acids. DNA for the CDR3: TGTGCCAGCAGTTCGCTTCGACAGAACACTGAAGCTTTCTTT. Its protein product is CASSSLRQNTEAFF.

V is TRBV7-8 and J is TRBJ2-5; a possible D gene is TRBD2 (6 bases). The CDR3 is 16 amino acids. V was pared by 0 bases and J by 6 bases, with 17 bases between. Germline CDR1 and CDR2: SGHVS and FQNEAQ. CDR3 region: CASSLAGGTGWKTQYF. DNA for the CDR3: TGTGCCAGCAGCTTAGCTGGGGGGACGGGGTGGAAGACCCAGTACTTC.